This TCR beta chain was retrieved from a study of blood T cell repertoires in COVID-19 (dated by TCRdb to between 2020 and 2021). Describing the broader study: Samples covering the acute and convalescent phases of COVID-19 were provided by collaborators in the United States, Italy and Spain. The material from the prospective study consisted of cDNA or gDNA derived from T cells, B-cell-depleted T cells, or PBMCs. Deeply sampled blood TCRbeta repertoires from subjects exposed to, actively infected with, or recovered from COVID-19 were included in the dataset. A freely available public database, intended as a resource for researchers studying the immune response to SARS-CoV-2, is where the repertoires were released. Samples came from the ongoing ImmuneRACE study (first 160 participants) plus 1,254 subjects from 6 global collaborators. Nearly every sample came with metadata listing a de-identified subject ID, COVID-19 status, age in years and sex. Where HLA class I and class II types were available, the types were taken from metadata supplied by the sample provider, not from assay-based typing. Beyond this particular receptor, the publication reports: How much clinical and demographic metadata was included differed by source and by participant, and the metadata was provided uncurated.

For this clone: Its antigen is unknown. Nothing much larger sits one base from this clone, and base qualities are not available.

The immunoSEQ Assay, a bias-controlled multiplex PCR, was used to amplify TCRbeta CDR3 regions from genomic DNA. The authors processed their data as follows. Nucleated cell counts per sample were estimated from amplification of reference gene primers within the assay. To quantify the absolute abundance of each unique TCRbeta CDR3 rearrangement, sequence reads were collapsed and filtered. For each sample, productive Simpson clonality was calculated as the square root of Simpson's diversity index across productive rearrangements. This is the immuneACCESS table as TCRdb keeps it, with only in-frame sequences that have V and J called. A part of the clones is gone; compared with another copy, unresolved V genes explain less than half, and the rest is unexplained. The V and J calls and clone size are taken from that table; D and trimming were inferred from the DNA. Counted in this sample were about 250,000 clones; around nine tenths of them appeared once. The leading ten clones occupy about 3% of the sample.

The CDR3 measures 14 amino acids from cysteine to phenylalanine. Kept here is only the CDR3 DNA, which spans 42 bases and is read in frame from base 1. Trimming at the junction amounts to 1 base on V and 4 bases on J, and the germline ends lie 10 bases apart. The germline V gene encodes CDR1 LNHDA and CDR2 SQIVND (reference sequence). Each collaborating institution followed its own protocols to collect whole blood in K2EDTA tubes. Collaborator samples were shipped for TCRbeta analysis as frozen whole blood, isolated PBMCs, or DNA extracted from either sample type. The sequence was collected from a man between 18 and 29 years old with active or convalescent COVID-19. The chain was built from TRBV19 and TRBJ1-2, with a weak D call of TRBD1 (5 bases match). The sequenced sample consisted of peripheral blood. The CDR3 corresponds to CASSIGDSSYGYTF. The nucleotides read TGTGCCAGTAGTATAGGGGACTCGAGCTATGGCTACACCTTC. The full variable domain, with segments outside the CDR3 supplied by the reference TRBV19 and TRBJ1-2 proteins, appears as DGGITQSPKYLFRKEGQNVTLSCEQNLNHDAMYWYRQDPGQGLRLIYYSQIVNDFQKGDIAEGYSVSREKKESFPLTVTSAQKNPTAFYLCASSIGDSSYGYTFGSGTRLTVV.